This TCR beta chain came from a study of shared clonotypes between healthy human individuals (TCRdb year 2020). Study-level background: Two women and a few men aged 18 to 49 years were included in the cohort. To estimate repertoire size and how much clonotypes are shared between individuals, the study performed deep sequencing of blood TCR repertoires from roughly five healthy adults. For each donor, CD4 naive and CD4 memory were each run on three plates, CD8 naive on two plates, and CD8 memory on one plate. Leukapheresis yielded between about 0.85 and 9.5 billion PBMCs per donor. Different laboratories and diverse techniques were used to prepare libraries and sequence TCR repertoires, to increase sequencing depth and limit assay-specific biases. On the study overall, not on this receptor specifically: Clonotypes shared by all four sorted-subset donors showed higher generation probabilities than non-shared clonotypes. Sampling was restricted to blood, and TCR repertoires in tissues likely differ from the TCR repertoires found in blood. Naive subsets generally had larger estimated clonotype richness than memory subsets. Based on pairwise subsampling, the degree of clonotype sharing among donors was expected to be affected by sequencing depth. The genetic and exposure-history diversity represented was limited by the small number of donors. Across a handful of donors, 5% to 6% of naive CD4, 3% to 4% of naive CD8, about 2% of memory CD4, and approximately 0.4% of memory CD8 clonotypes were shared. Rarefaction of sorted-subset datasets indicated incomplete sequencing despite the large sequencing depth.

CD8 naive samples consisted of CD45RO-negative cells that were positively selected for CCR7, yielding a CD45RA+CCR7+ population without TemRA cells. The donors were healthy, HIV-negative adults who had no recently reported acute infections or vaccinations. Every donor was a Caucasian adult residing in Nashville, Tennessee, USA. Blood was obtained by leukapheresis, after which PBMCs were separated by Ficoll-Histopaque density gradient centrifugation and cryopreserved in liquid nitrogen vapor phase. Analytical flow cytometry was used to check the purity and quantity of every magnetically sorted T cell population. Genomic DNA was isolated from each sorted fraction and quantified by UV absorbance on a Nanodrop 2000c. TCR CDR3 regions were amplified from genomic DNA by multiplex PCR using the deep immunoSEQ assay. Extracted genomic DNA from each cell subset was distributed evenly across all wells of several immunoSEQ 96-well plates, and each plate was treated as a replicate. For sorted subsets, around 200 ng genomic DNA, equal to some 30,000 T cell genomes, was loaded into each replicate PCR. Purified libraries were measured with a Qubit 3.0 fluorometer, size-checked on a Bioanalyzer 2100, and measured again with the KAPA Library Quantification kit. A separate single-read 150-cycle Illumina NextSeq 550 flow cell was used to sequence each immunoSEQ 96-well plate. The authors' analysis ran thus. The immunoSEQ output contained only junctional sequences without quality scores, so filtering could not match that applied to full-length reads. Sequences were annotated with PyIR, a Python wrapper for IgBLAST v1.9, and V/J genes and CDR3 were assigned using IMGT germline references. Reads were filtered out if the reads had weak V/J assignments (E-value above 1e-6), no CDR3, stop codons, out-of-frame junctions, or ambiguous translated residues. V3J clonotypes were defined as sequences sharing the same inferred V gene, J gene, and CDR3 amino acid sequence. Percentage overlap between repertoires was computed as shared unique clonotypes divided by the size of the smaller repertoire. Richness of each repertoire was evaluated using RTK rarefaction, the Chao1 estimator, and Recon v2.1 estimates of unobserved clonotypes. OLGA was used to compute generation probabilities for all TCRbeta clonotypes that the gDNA method yielded from a few donors. TCRdb holds this immuneACCESS table with in-frame rearrangements only. Some clones are missing; in checked studies, unresolved V genes explain under half, and the rest has no known cause. The V and J calls and the clone size are those of that table, but D and trimming were determined from the DNA. For this sample there are roughly 850,000 clones; around 96% appear just once. Under 0.3% of the sample is taken by the ten largest.

Reading the germline V gene gives CDR1 SNHLY and CDR2 FYNNEI. The CDR3 covers 13 residues, taking in both the cysteine and the phenylalanine. This entry keeps only the CDR3 DNA: 39 bases, framed from base 1. V and J are truncated by 9 bases and 8 bases respectively, leaving an intervening sequence of 19 bases. A remark on this clone: This clone's antigen is unknown. Per-nucleotide qualities are absent, and no much larger clonotype sits a single base away.

The sample taken for sequencing was naive CD8+ T cells sorted from blood. In light of the paper, this sample's cell subset or site label describes: CD45RA+CCR7+. The rearrangement combines TRBV2 with TRBJ1-2; TRBD1 is a possible D gene, resting on 5 matching bases. The receptor was derived from a young man in good health. The nucleotides are TGTGCCAGTGCCCCGGGACCCAGGTTGGGCTACACCTTC. Translated, it gives CASAPGPRLGYTF.